This TCR beta chain was found in a study of response to subunit inactivated influenza vaccine. TCRdb redid the calling of the RT-PCR reads with MiXCR, one entry per CDR3 protein. The sample has fewer than 600,000 distinct CDR3 sequences; 6% to 9% are singletons. Study-level results: With each seasonal influenza vaccination, the authors suggested, few new T cells are recruited.

As concerns this clonotype: The antigen is undetermined.

With 4 bases clipped from V and 5 bases from J, the junction kept 6 bases outside the gene matches. The CDR3 runs to 14 residues. The germline CDR1 and CDR2 sequences are SGHRS and YFSETQ. This receptor was taken from a man between 50 and 70 years old who received an inactivated influenza vaccine. The chain couples TRBV5-1 to TRBJ2-1; 7 nucleotides line up with TRBD2. The sequences come from PBMCs from blood, collected around 2 years after vaccination. The CDR3 nucleotides are TGCGCCAGCAGCAAGGGGACTAACAACAATGAGCAGTTCTTC. It yields the protein CASSKGTNNNEQFF.